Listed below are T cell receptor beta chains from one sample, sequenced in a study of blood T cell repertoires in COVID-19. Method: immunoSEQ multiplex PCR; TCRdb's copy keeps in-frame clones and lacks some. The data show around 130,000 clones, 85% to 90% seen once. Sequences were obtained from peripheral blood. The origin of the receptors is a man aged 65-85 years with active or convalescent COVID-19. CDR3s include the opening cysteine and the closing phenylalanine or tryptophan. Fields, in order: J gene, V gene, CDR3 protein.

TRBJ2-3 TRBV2 CASSARTSSTDTQYF
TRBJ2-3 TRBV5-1 CASSRVSGDGTDTQYF
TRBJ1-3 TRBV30 CAWGQTGNTIYF
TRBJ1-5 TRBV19 CASGTPYSNQPQHF
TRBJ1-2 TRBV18 CASSPSQDNYGYTF
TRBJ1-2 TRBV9 CASSVGQGSNGYTF
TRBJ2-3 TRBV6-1 CASSEDRGSGSSPDTQYF
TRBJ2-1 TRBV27 CASSPPGILYNEQFF
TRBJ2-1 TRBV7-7 CASSPVPRSYNEQFF
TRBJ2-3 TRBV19 CATSIIAGGPDTQYF
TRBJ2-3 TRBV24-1 CATSALYTQYF
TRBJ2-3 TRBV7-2 CASSLNGASDTQYF
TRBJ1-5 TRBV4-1 CASSQGEGNGNQPQHF
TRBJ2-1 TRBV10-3 CAINPGTSSNEQFF
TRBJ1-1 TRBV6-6 CASVVGGTGNTEAFF
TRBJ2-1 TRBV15 CATSSAGLASNEQFF
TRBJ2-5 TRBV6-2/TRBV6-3 CASSGDRGEETQYF
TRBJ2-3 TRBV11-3 CASSFRGSDTQYF
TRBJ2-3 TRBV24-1 CATSETGDTDTQYF
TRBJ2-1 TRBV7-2 CASSFSGRGYNEQFF
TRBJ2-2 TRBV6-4 CATRTSGNTGELFF
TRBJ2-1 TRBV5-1 CASSLGRDNEQFF
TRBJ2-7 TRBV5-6 CASSPGTAEQYF
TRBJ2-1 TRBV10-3 CAISAAAGGKAGGYKSEQFF
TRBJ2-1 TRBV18 CASSLQGAKDEQFF
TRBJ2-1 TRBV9 CASSVDERAGNEQFF
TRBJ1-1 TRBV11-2 CASSLVGTTNTEAFF
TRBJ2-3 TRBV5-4 CASSLRLAPSTDTQYF
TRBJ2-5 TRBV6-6 CASSYNPSGQETQYF
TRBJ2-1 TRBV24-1 CATSASGGGSYNEQFF
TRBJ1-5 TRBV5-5 CASSLESRGQPQHF
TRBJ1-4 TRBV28 CASRRPRGNEKLFF
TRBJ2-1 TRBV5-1 CASSLERASYNEQFF
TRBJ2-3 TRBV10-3 CAISGSASGSGGADTQYF
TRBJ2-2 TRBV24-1 CATRGAGNTGELFF
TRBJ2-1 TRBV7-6 CASSLIQGHAGNEQFF
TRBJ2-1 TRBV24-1 CATSPGQGWDEQFF
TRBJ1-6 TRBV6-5 CASTGTGNSPLHF
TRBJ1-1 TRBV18 CASSQGATEAFF
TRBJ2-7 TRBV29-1 CSVYQGQGYEQYF
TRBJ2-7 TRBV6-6 CASSSSPAGVGEQYF
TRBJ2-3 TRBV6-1 CASSETERGGTDTQYF
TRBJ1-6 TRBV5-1 CASSLRVGNSPLHF
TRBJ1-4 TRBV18 CASSSDRVVEKLFF
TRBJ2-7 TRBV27 CASSLGRGYEQYF
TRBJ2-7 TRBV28 CASSESGGKNEQYF
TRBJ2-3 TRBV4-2 CASSQGLLAGGQTQYF
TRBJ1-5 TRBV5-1 CASSLETGGEQPQHF
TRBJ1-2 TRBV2 CASSEVFKGALGGYTF
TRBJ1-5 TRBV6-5 CATTRNQPQHF
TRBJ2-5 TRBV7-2 CASSLSRASAETQYF
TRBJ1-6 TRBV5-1 CASSLGQGQSPLHF
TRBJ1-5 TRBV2 CASERGTGNQPQHF
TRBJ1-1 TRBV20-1 CSASWQGNTEAFF
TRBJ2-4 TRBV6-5 CASGRGMAENIQYF
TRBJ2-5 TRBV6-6 CASSQGEETQYF
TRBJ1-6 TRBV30 CAWRVECSYNSPLHF
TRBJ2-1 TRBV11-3 CASSNRDSVNEQFF
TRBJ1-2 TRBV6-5 CASSYSPGQQGYGYTF